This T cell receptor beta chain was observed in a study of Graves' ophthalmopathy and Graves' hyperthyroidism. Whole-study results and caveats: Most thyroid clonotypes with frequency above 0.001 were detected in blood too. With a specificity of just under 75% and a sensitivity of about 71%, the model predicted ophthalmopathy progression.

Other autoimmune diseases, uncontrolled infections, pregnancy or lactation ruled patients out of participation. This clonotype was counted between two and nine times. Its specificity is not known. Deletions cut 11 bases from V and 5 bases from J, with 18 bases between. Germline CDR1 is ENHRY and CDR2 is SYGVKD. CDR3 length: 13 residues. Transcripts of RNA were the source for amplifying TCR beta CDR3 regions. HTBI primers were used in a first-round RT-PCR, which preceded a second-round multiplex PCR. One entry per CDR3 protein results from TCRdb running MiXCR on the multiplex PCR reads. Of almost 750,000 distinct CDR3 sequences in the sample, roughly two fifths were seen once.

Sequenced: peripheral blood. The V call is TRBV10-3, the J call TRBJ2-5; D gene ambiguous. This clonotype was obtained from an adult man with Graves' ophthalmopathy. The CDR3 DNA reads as TGTGCCGGCACAAGGAGTTATGGGGAGACCCAGTACTTC. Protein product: CAGTRSYGETQYF.